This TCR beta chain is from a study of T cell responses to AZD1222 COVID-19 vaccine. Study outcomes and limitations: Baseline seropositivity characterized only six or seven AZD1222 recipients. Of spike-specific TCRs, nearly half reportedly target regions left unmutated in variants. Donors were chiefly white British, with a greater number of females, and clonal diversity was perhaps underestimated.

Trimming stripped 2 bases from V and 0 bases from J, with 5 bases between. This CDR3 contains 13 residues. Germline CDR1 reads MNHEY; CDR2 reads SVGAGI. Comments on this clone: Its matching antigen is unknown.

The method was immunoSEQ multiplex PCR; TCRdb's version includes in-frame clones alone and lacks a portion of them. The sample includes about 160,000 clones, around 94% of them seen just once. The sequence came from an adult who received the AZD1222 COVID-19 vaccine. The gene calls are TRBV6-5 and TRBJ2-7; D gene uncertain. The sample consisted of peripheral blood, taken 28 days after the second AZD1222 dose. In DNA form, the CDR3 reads TGTGCCAGCAGTTACAGAAGCTCCTACGAGCAGTACTTC. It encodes CASSYRSSYEQYF.